The present TCR beta chain was sequenced within a study of B cell selection in AIRE deficiency (dated by TCRdb to between 2019 and 2020). The study in broad terms: Researchers compared the TCRbeta repertoires of sorted blood CD4+ conventional T cells and regulatory T cells from AIRE-deficient patients with the corresponding repertoires from healthy controls. The TCR-sequenced cohort comprised roughly 5 AIRE-deficient APECED patients and roughly 5 healthy control donors.

The immunoSEQ platform was used for TCRbeta chain sequencing. The authors' pipeline ran thus. Tens of thousands of distinct TCRbeta sequences from patients and 9.56x10^4 from healthy donors were obtained from pooled Treg repertoires. Treg TCRbeta sequences found in two or more individuals were defined as public, and these public Treg TCRbeta sequences were then searched for in Tconv repertoires. To test for differences between groups, Mann-Whitney U tests with Bonferroni-Dunn correction were run in GraphPad Prism 7.03. In its TCRdb copy, this immuneACCESS table keeps in-frame sequences only and misses some clones. Where compared with another copy, unresolved V genes explain less than half of these, and the others have no known cause. V and J calls and clone size follow that table, whereas D and trimming were derived from the DNA. The sample table contains about 21,000 clones; only one count was recorded for about 95% of them. The ten largest clonotypes hold just under 2% of the sample.

What the research found in general, with its limitations: Roughly 30.6% of the Treg TCRbeta sequences shared among healthy donors turned up in patient Tconv cells, suggesting that Treg-biased clones are diverted into the Tconv compartment. TCRBV gene usage, CDR3 length and TCR diversity in Tconv and Treg cells from AIRE-deficient patients were found to be similar to those in cells from healthy donors. Among about 3,500 shared Treg TCRbeta sequences, about 33% were shared exclusively by healthy donors and approximately 9% exclusively by patients, which suggests that Treg selection is less efficient in the absence of AIRE. Only TCRbeta chains were sequenced, and roughly 35% of shared healthy-donor Treg sequences were also present in healthy Tconv cells, possibly due to differing TCRalpha chains. Shared Treg sequences had shorter CDR3s, which reflects a bias toward rearrangements containing few non-templated nucleotide insertions.

The CDR3 sequence holds 14 residues, the cysteine and phenylalanine included. The sequence is cut down to CDR3 DNA, 42 bases in frame from base 1. Trimming costs V 1 base and J 2 bases, and their ends lie 8 bases apart. The CDR1 and CDR2 encoded by the germline V gene (reference sequence) are SGHAT and FQDESV. About this clone itself: No cognate antigen has been identified for it. Base quality data are lacking; no much larger clone is found one base away.

CD4+CD25hiCD127low/negative cells were sorted as the regulatory T cell population. APECED syndrome was present in the AIRE-deficient patients. Sorting of Tconv and Treg cells intended for TCRbeta sequencing was performed on a FACSAria flow cytometer. Sorted cells were collected into 5-ml round-bottom polystyrene tubes, and dry cell pellets were frozen at -80°C before sequencing. Here the chain combines TRBV11-1 and TRBJ2-5, with the D gene not confidently named. This clonotype was sampled from a human donor with AIRE deficiency. The specimen was Tregs sorted from PBMCs. CDR3 sequence: CASSLGLWQETQYF. The base sequence is TGTGCCAGCAGCTTAGGGTTGTGGCAAGAGACCCAGTACTTC. The CDR3 plus the reference TRBV11-1 and TRBJ2-5 genes for the other parts give the full variable domain: EAEVAQSPRYKITEKSQAVAFWCDPISGHATLYWYRQILGQGPELLVQFQDESVVDDSQLPKDRFSAERLKGVDSTLKIQPAELGDSAMYLCASSLGLWQETQYFGPGTRLLVL.